This T cell receptor (beta chain) is drawn from a study of blood T cells in healthy people across ages. The study's findings and limits: Compared with aged donors, long-lived donors showed fewer expanded clones, suggesting selection.

The second PCR ran roughly 7 to 12 cycles with a sample-barcoded 5' primer and J-beta primers. TCRdb reprocessed the 5' RACE reads via MiXCR and lists one record per CDR3 protein. The table includes some 760,000 distinct CDR3 sequences, just under 25% detected once. Worth noting for this clonotype: Its specificity is unknown.

The people who gave samples were healthy Caucasians from Russia, aged roughly 6 to 95. Germline V gives CDR1 SQVTM, CDR2 ANQGSEA. The CDR3 spans 12 residues. V was clipped by 4 bases and J by 5 bases, with 11 bases between them. The same data also went into a second study, on T cells of mothers and their children. That study reports: Once extracted, all RNA went into cDNA synthesis at around 1.5 ug per 15 ul. Slightly higher overlap, not significant, was seen in related mother-child pairs than in unrelated pairs.

The TCR originated in a boy between 10 and 17 years old in good health. Sample: blood. V usage is TRBV29-1 and J usage is TRBJ2-5; D is undetermined. The CDR3 here is CSVVLGPETQYF. As DNA, the CDR3 is TGCAGCGTTGTACTTGGGCCCGAGACCCAGTACTTC.